This T cell receptor beta chain derives from a study of OX40 agonist ivuxolimab in advanced cancers. Background on the study: Prior anti-PD-1, anti-PD-L1 or anti-CTLA-4 therapy was allowed; about 39% had some. Findings of the study overall: CD4+ and CD8+ blood T cells expanded clonally by week 6 at 0.1 to 3.0 mg/kg.

Using immunoSEQ multiplex PCR, the repertoire was profiled, and TCRdb retains in-frame clones only, with some absent. Among over 55,000 clones, roughly 88% were seen once, and the ten largest hold 2.4%. Details on this clone: Its antigen remains unknown.

CDR1 is SGHRS and CDR2 is YFSETQ in the germline V gene. This CDR3 has 15 amino acids. After removal of 1 base from V and 1 base from J, the junction contained 0 bases not matched to a gene. The sample consisted of CD4+ or CD8+ T cells sorted from blood, taken in a trial of the OX40 agonist ivuxolimab. This clonotype originated in an adult with an advanced solid tumor such as melanoma, head and neck, liver or kidney cancer. The V call is TRBV5-1, the J call TRBJ2-2; 8 nucleotides align to TRBD2. The CDR3 spells CASSLSGGNTGELFF. DNA of the CDR3: TGCGCCAGCAGCTTGAGCGGGGGGAACACCGGGGAGCTGTTTTTT. The complete variable domain, with remaining parts taken from reference TRBV5-1 and TRBJ2-2, reads KAGVTQTPRYLIKTRGQQVTLSCSPISGHRSVSWYQQTPGQGLQFLFEYFSETQRNKGNFPGRFSGRQFSNSRSEMNVSTLELGDSALYLCASSLSGGNTGELFFGEGSRLTVL.